The 32 T cell receptor beta chains presented below share a single source sample, sequenced in a study of blood T cell repertoires in COVID-19. Libraries were prepared by immunoSEQ multiplex PCR; TCRdb keeps only in-frame clonotypes and omits some of them. The profile shows fewer than 300,000 clones, roughly 83% of them singletons. The material sequenced was peripheral blood. The receptors derive from a woman aged 70-85 years with active or convalescent COVID-19.

V is TRBV5-1 and J is TRBJ2-2; TRBD2 matches 9 bases. The V gene end was trimmed by 1 base and the J gene end by 2 bases; junction bases not matched to a gene: 3. CDR1 is SGHRS, CDR2 YFSETQ, per germline. CDR3 size: 16 residues. CDR3 residues: CASSLRTSANTGELFF. The CDR3 DNA follows: TGCGCCAGCAGCTTGAGGACTAGCGCTAACACCGGGGAGCTGTTTTTT.

V and J are TRBV4-1 and TRBJ1-1, with D tentatively TRBD1 (5 bases). The germline gives CDR1 MGHRA, CDR2 YSYEKL. The V and J ends lost 1 base and 1 base respectively, with 7 bases between them. This CDR3 contains 14 residues. This CDR3 is CASSQGQRNTEAFF. CDR3 bases: TGCGCCAGCAGCCAAGGACAGCGGAACACTGAAGCTTTCTTT.

The chain joins TRBV7-9 to TRBJ1-3, with 7 bases matching TRBD1. Trimming took 4 bases from V and 4 from J; bases not matched to a gene: 4. The germline V gene has CDR1 SEHNR and CDR2 FQNEAQ (reference sequence). This CDR3 region has 14 residues. The CDR3 nucleotides are TGTGCCAGCAGCTCCGACAGGGCCGGAAACACCATATATTTT. Its protein product is CASSSDRAGNTIYF.

The chain employs TRBV5-1 and TRBJ2-3, with a tentative D call TRBD2 (6 bases). V was shortened by 6 bases and J by 3 bases, with 14 bases between the two germline ends. CDR1 and CDR2 (germline): SGHRS, YFSETQ. The CDR3 contains 14 residues. This chain's CDR3 is CASKSGSLTDTQYF. In DNA, the CDR3 is TGCGCCAGCAAGAGCGGGTCCCTAACAGATACGCAGTATTTT.

The sample holds one count of this clone. The V gene is TRBV5-5, the J gene TRBJ2-7; 7 positions match TRBD1. The CDR3 length is 14 residues. The germline V gene encodes CDR1 SGHKS and CDR2 YYEKEE (reference sequence). The junction had 5 bases not matched to a gene; V was cut back by 3 bases and J by 2 bases. CDR3 sequence: CASSSTGVAYEQYF. The CDR3 DNA is TGTGCCAGCAGCTCAACAGGGGTAGCCTACGAGCAGTACTTC. Full variable domain (outside the CDR3, taken from reference TRBV5-5 and TRBJ2-7): DAGVTQSPTHLIKTRGQQVTLRCSPISGHKSVSWYQQVLGQGPQFIFQYYEKEERGRGNFPDRFSARQFPNYSSELNVNALLLGDSALYLCASSSTGVAYEQYFGPGTRLTVT.

V gene TRBV7-9 combines with J gene TRBJ1-4, with D possibly TRBD1 on 5 matching bases. V lost 1 base to trimming and J lost 7 bases, with 16 bases between them. The CDR3 spans 16 residues. Germline CDR1 and CDR2: SEHNR and FQNEAQ (reference sequence). The CDR3, as DNA: TGTGCCAGCAGCTTAGGTTTTAGGGGATTGAGTGAAAAACTGTTTTTT. It codes for CASSLGFRGLSEKLFF.

The chain joins TRBV5-1 to TRBJ2-1; 8 positions match TRBD2. The ends lost 4 bases at V and 4 bases at J; junction bases unmatched: 4. This CDR3 comprises 14 residues. Germline V gene sequence: CDR1 SGHRS, CDR2 YFSETQ. DNA of the CDR3: TGCGCCAGCAGCGGTACTAGCGGTTACAATGAGCAGTTCTTC. It codes for CASSGTSGYNEQFF.

This rearrangement joins TRBV19 to TRBJ2-3, with 8 bases matching TRBD2. The CDR3 is 13 amino acids. With V trimmed by 6 bases and J by 7 bases, 6 bases remained unmatched. The germline V gene has CDR1 LNHDA and CDR2 SQIVND (reference sequence). This CDR3 reads CASRPGGGNTQYF. Here the CDR3 DNA reads TGTGCCAGTAGGCCGGGGGGGGGAAATACGCAGTATTTT.

The chain recombines TRBV18 with TRBJ2-7; 9 bases are shared with TRBD2. Germline V gives CDR1 KGHSH, CDR2 LQKENI. The V gene end was trimmed by 1 base and the J gene end by 2 bases; junction bases not matched to a gene: 9. The CDR3 sequence is 17 residues long. CDR3 residues: CASSPLARTSVAYEQYF. CDR3 DNA sequence: TGTGCCAGCTCACCACTGGCCCGGACTAGCGTGGCCTACGAGCAGTACTTC. Complete variable domain (other parts from reference TRBV18 and TRBJ2-7): NAGVMQNPRHLVRRRGQEARLRCSPMKGHSHVYWYRQLPEEGLKFMVYLQKENIIDESGMPKERFSAEFPKEGPSILRIQQVVRGDSAAYFCASSPLARTSVAYEQYFGPGTRLTVT.

V usage is TRBV6-2 or TRBV6-3 and J usage is TRBJ1-5, with 7 bases lining up with TRBD1. There are 18 residues in the CDR3. With 0 bases clipped from V and 1 base from J, the junction kept 9 bases outside the gene matches. Germline CDR1 reads MNHEY; CDR2 reads SVGEGT. CDR3 DNA sequence: TGTGCCAGCAGTTACTCGCCTTGGGACAGTATAAGCAATCAGCCCCAGCATTTT. Translated, it gives CASSYSPWDSISNQPQHF.

The sample holds one count of this clone. The rearrangement uses TRBV15 and TRBJ1-3; D gene ambiguous. The CDR3 spans 16 residues. V lost 0 bases and J 0 bases, leaving 9 bases between the germline ends. Per the germline V gene, CDR1 is LNHNV and CDR2 is YYDKDF (reference sequence). The CDR3 sequence is CATSRDKPYSGNTIYF. The CDR3 nucleotides read TGTGCCACCAGCAGAGATAAGCCATACTCTGGAAACACCATATATTTT.

This rearrangement joins TRBV5-4 to TRBJ2-2; 8 bases match TRBD1. V gave up 3 bases and J gave up 6 bases; unmatched junction bases: 7. From germline, CDR1 is SGHNT and CDR2 YYREEE (reference sequence). There are 15 residues in the CDR3. The chain's CDR3 is CASSWQTGEAGELFF. CDR3 DNA: TGTGCCAGCAGCTGGCAGACAGGGGAGGCCGGGGAGCTGTTTTTT.

Points on this clone: The identical CDR3 is also encoded by other nucleotide sequences in the sample. This chain links TRBV19 with TRBJ1-1; D is unclear. The CDR3 contains 13 residues. Trimming removed 3 bases from V and 1 base from J, with 6 bases in between. Germline CDR1 LNHDA, CDR2 SQIVND (reference sequence). CDR3 DNA: TGTGCCAGTAGTATCGGAGGGAACACTGAAGCTTTCTTT. This gives the protein CASSIGGNTEAFF.

V gene TRBV10-3 combines with J gene TRBJ2-7; possibly TRBD2 for D (7 bases). Germline values: CDR1 ENHRY, CDR2 SYGVKD. Trimming pared 7 bases from V and 4 bases from J, leaving 11 bases between. The CDR3 has 12 amino acids. Here the CDR3 reads CAIKGEGYEQYF. In DNA, the CDR3 is TGTGCCATCAAGGGGGAGGGGTACGAGCAGTACTTC.

This sequence joins TRBV7-2 and TRBJ2-1; D gene unclear. From germline, CDR1 is SGHTA and CDR2 FQGNSA. The CDR3 totals 14 residues. V lost 3 bases, J lost 12 bases, and 18 bases lay in between. This CDR3 is CASSFSSGYSGQFF. The CDR3 bases are TGTGCCAGCAGCTTTAGCTCCGGGTACTCCGGGCAGTTCTTC.

This clone was counted only a few times. The V call is TRBV2, the J call TRBJ1-5, with unresolved D. V lost 6 bases and J lost 1, with 7 bases in between. The CDR3 totals 13 residues. Per germline, CDR1 SNHLY and CDR2 FYNNEI. CDR3 bases: TGTGCCAGCAGGAGGGTAAGCAATCAGCCCCAGCATTTT. This codes for CASRRVSNQPQHF.

This clone was seen only a few times. The chain joins TRBV15 to TRBJ2-3; D unresolved. The germline V gene has CDR1 LNHNV and CDR2 YYDKDF (reference sequence). The CDR3 is 15 amino acids. Trimming took off 0 bases at V and 7 bases at J, with 14 bases between the two ends. As DNA, the CDR3 is TGTGCCACCAGCAGAGATCTTGGAGCGATCCATACGCAGTATTTT. As protein: CATSRDLGAIHTQYF.

To note about this clone: Different DNA sequences within this sample yield the same CDR3. The chain recombines TRBV6-5 with TRBJ1-4, with 9 bases lining up with TRBD1. V shed 0 bases, J shed 7 bases, and the junction held 0 bases outside the gene matches. CDR3 length: 14 amino acids. Germline V gives CDR1 MNHEY, CDR2 SVGAGI. In DNA, the CDR3 is TGTGCCAGCAGTTACTCGGGACAGGGTGAAAAACTGTTTTTT. It specifies CASSYSGQGEKLFF.

The chain couples TRBV5-1 to TRBJ1-2; TRBD1 aligns across 7 bases. The junction had 5 bases not matched to a gene; V was cut back by 3 bases and J by 3 bases. Germline CDR1 and CDR2: SGHRS and YFSETQ. The CDR3 has 14 amino acids. The CDR3, as DNA: TGCGCCAGCAGCTGGGGGACAGCTGACTATGGCTACACCTTC. Amino acids: CASSWGTADYGYTF.

This sequence joins TRBV28 and TRBJ1-2, with a possible D match to TRBD1 (6 bases). Trimming cost V 4 bases and J 2 bases, with 14 bases left between them. Germline V gene lookup returns CDR1 MDHEN and CDR2 SYDVKM. The CDR3 is made up of 15 amino acids. Here the CDR3 reads CASSYSGTKNYGYTF. The CDR3 DNA reads TGTGCCAGCAGTTACTCCGGGACAAAAAACTATGGCTACACCTTC.

The genes are TRBV11-2 and TRBJ2-2, with 13 bases fitting TRBD2. The CDR3 contains 16 residues. The germline V gene encodes CDR1 SGHAT and CDR2 FQNNGV. V trimming: 6 bases; J trimming: 4 bases; junction bases outside the gene matches: 5. The CDR3 region has the DNA TGTGCCAGCAGTCGAGGGACTAGCGGGATCACCGGGGAGCTGTTTTTT. Amino acids: CASSRGTSGITGELFF. Full variable domain (outside the CDR3, taken from reference TRBV11-2 and TRBJ2-2): EAGVAQSPRYKIIEKRQSVAFWCNPISGHATLYWYQQILGQGPKLLIQFQNNGVVDDSQLPKDRFSAERLKGVDSTLKIQPAKLEDSAVYLCASSRGTSGITGELFFGEGSRLTVL.

This clone occurred once. The V and J genes are TRBV5-1 and TRBJ2-5; D is perhaps TRBD2 (5 bases). The V and J ends lost 1 base and 5 bases respectively, with 12 bases between them. Germline assignment: CDR1 SGHRS and CDR2 YFSETQ. There are 14 residues in the CDR3. The CDR3 DNA follows: TGCGCCAGCAGCTTGTTGCGGACTGGGGAGACCCAGTACTTC. Residues: CASSLLRTGETQYF.

The table lists this clone with a few counts. This rearrangement joins TRBV6-6 to TRBJ1-2; TRBD1 matches at 9 bases. After removal of 3 bases from V and 5 bases from J, the junction contained 4 bases not matched to a gene. The germline V gene has CDR1 MNHNY and CDR2 SVGAGI (reference sequence). This CDR3 contains 14 residues. The CDR3 loop is CASSYSGQGYGYTF. CDR3 nucleotides: TGTGCCAGCAGTTATTCGGGACAGGGTTATGGCTACACCTTC.

The rearrangement joins TRBV11-2 to TRBJ2-3; D is unresolved. With 5 bases removed from V and 1 base from J, the gap between germline ends came to 13 bases. Per germline, CDR1 SGHAT and CDR2 FQNNGV. The length of the CDR3 is 15 residues. The CDR3 nucleotides are TGTGCCAGCAGCCCACTGTCCTTGGGCACAGATACGCAGTATTTT. Translated, it gives CASSPLSLGTDTQYF.

The chain has TRBV6-5 and TRBJ1-1, with TRBD1 identical over 9 bases. After removal of 0 bases from V and 4 bases from J, the junction contained 0 bases not matched to a gene. CDR3 length equals 14 residues. Per the germline V gene, CDR1 is MNHEY and CDR2 is SVGAGI. CDR3 loop: CASSYSTGGTEAFF. The CDR3 bases are TGTGCCAGCAGTTACTCGACAGGGGGCACTGAAGCTTTCTTT.

This chain uses TRBV11-2 with TRBJ2-7, with 10 bases aligning to TRBD2. This CDR3 has 14 amino acids. The V gene end was trimmed by 5 bases and the J gene end by 5 bases; junction bases not matched to a gene: 6. Germline loops: CDR1 SGHAT, CDR2 FQNNGV. DNA for the CDR3: TGTGCCAGCAGCCCAAGCGGGAGGGTCGACGAGCAGTACTTC. This translates into CASSPSGRVDEQYF.

The chain couples TRBV6-6 to TRBJ1-5, with 8 bases fitting TRBD1. The CDR3 spans 13 residues. Trimming removed 5 bases from V and 5 bases from J; junction bases left unmatched: 2. Per germline, CDR1 MNHNY and CDR2 SVGAGI (reference sequence). The CDR3 spells CASSTQGDQPQHF. As DNA, the CDR3 is TGTGCCAGCAGTACACAGGGGGATCAGCCCCAGCATTTT.

This clone has only a few counts. The CDR3 here is CASSQSFGRGQPQHF. CDR3 in DNA: TGTGCCAGCAGCCAATCGTTTGGCAGGGGTCAGCCCCAGCATTTT. V gene TRBV16 combines with J gene TRBJ1-5, with a tentative D call TRBD1 (6 bases). The germline V gene has CDR1 KGHSY and CDR2 FQNENV. The CDR3 runs to 15 residues. V lost 0 bases and J lost 6, with 12 bases in between. The whole variable domain, filled in from reference TRBV16 and TRBJ1-5, reads GEEVAQTPKHLVRGEGQKAKLYCAPIKGHSYVFWYQQVLKNEFKFLISFQNENVFDETGMPKERFSAKCLPNSPCSLEIQATKLEDSAVYFCASSQSFGRGQPQHFGDGTRLSIL.

This chain joins TRBV5-1 and TRBJ1-1, with D perhaps TRBD1 (6 bases). Trimming left V 7 bases short and J 6 bases short, with 22 bases between. CDR3 length: 15 amino acids. CDR1 and CDR2 (germline): SGHRS, YFSETQ. The CDR3 sequence: CASGPDGTFGSEAFF. The CDR3 DNA reads TGCGCCAGCGGACCTGACGGGACATTTGGCTCTGAAGCTTTCTTT.

The table lists this clone with a few counts. This sequence joins TRBV10-1 and TRBJ2-2; unclear D gene. V dropped 6 bases and J dropped 9 bases, with 11 bases sitting between them. Germline V gives CDR1 WNHNN, CDR2 SYGVQD (reference sequence). The CDR3 has 12 residues. CDR3 in DNA: TGCGCCAGCAGCTTCCCCGCTAGGGAGCTGTTTTTT. This sequence encodes CASSFPARELFF.

J is TRBJ1-5 and V is TRBV6-6; TRBD1 is a possible D gene (5 bases). This CDR3 spans 15 amino acids. Germline V lookup: CDR1 MNHNY, CDR2 SVGAGI (reference sequence). Trimming removed 6 bases from V and 0 bases from J, with 12 bases in between. DNA of the CDR3: TGTGCCAGCAGGGGGATGGGGGGTAGCAATCAGCCCCAGCATTTT. Its protein product is CASRGMGGSNQPQHF.

The CDR3 region has the DNA TGTGCCAGTGGAGCCGGCTACCTAGCCAAAAACATTCAGTACTTC. It codes for CASGAGYLAKNIQYF. The V and J genes are TRBV19 and TRBJ2-4, with D hard to call. Trimming pared 8 bases from V and 0 bases from J, leaving 14 bases between. The germline CDR1 and CDR2 sequences are LNHDA and SQIVND (reference sequence). This CDR3 comprises 15 residues.